Below, 16 T cell receptor beta chains from the same sample are listed, as sequenced in a study of cytomegalovirus exposure and HLA in healthy donors. A multiplex PCR was run with 60 Vbeta primers and 13 Jbeta primers. Here immunoSEQ multiplex PCR was the method, and the copy in TCRdb shows in-frame clones only, minus some. The table lists about 50,000 clones, more than 65% of them singletons. The sequenced sample was PBMCs. The receptors shown here come from a woman aged 45 to 65 in good health and CMV-seronegative.

The rearrangement uses TRBV29-1 and TRBJ1-3; D gene unclear. The CDR3 runs 14 residues. V lost 5 bases, J lost 1 base, and 12 bases lay in between. Germline loops: CDR1 SQVTM, CDR2 ANQGSEA. The DNA of the CDR3 is TGCAGCGTTCCATCCGGTCCGTCTGGAAACACCATATATTTT. It is translated as CSVPSGPSGNTIYF.

This clone has more than one count but fewer than ten. V and J are TRBV11-3 and TRBJ2-3; TRBD2 aligns across 10 bases. Germline trimming cut 2 bases from V and 4 bases from J; bases unmatched to any gene: 6. Germline values: CDR1 SGHNT, CDR2 YENEEA. CDR3 size: 16 residues. The DNA of the CDR3 is TGTGCCAGCAGCTTACATCCTAGCGGGGGCGCAGATACGCAGTATTTT. Protein sequence: CASSLHPSGGADTQYF.

The chain combines TRBV30 with TRBJ1-4; D may be TRBD1 (6 bases). V was shortened by 0 bases and J by 7 bases, with 9 bases between the two germline ends. Germline V gene sequence: CDR1 GTSNPN, CDR2 SVGIG (reference sequence). CDR3 size: 13 residues. The CDR3 DNA sequence: TGTGCCTGGAGTGTACAGGGACCTGAAAAACTGTTTTTT. It encodes CAWSVQGPEKLFF.

The chain is built from TRBV5-1 and TRBJ1-1; D not resolved. The CDR3 is made up of 13 amino acids. From germline, CDR1 is SGHRS and CDR2 YFSETQ. The V end lost 0 bases, the J end lost 1 base, and 4 bases lay between the germline ends. The CDR3 sequence is CASSLGRNTEAFF. The CDR3 bases are TGCGCCAGCAGCTTGGGCAGGAACACTGAAGCTTTCTTT.

The chain uses TRBV23-1 and TRBJ2-1, with a possible D match to TRBD2 (5 bases). TRBV23-1 is classed as an ORF, of uncertain function. This CDR3 is built from 17 residues. Trimming removed 0 bases at V and 7 bases at J, with 19 bases between. CDR3 bases: TGCGCCAGCAGTCAATCACGTGGCAGGCCGGAGGCTAATGAGCAGTTCTTC. Protein sequence: CASSQSRGRPEANEQFF.

A few counts support this clone. This chain connects TRBV10-3 to TRBJ2-7; unclear D gene. Trimming shortened V by 5 bases and J by 2 bases, and 13 bases separated the two germline ends. This CDR3 contains 14 residues. From germline, CDR1 is ENHRY and CDR2 SYGVKD. The DNA of the CDR3 is TGTGCCATCAGTATCTCCGACGGAGCCTACGAGCAGTACTTC. Its protein is CAISISDGAYEQYF.

The chain combines TRBV30 with TRBJ2-1, with a weak D call TRBD2 (6 bases). The V gene lost 3 bases and the J gene lost 9 bases, with 12 bases spanning the gap. Germline loops: CDR1 GTSNPN, CDR2 SVGIG (reference sequence). The CDR3 loop spans 12 amino acids. The chain's CDR3 is CAWRGGEREQFF. DNA of the CDR3: TGTGCCTGGAGGGGCGGGGAACGTGAGCAGTTCTTC.

The DNA for the CDR3 is TGTGCCAGCAGGGAGGATCCGGAGACAGGGGATGCGGAAGCTTTCTTT. It specifies CASREDPETGDAEAFF. The J gene is TRBJ1-1, the V gene TRBV27; 8 positions agree with TRBD1. The germline V gene has CDR1 MNHEY and CDR2 SMNVEV (reference sequence). Germline trimming cut 6 bases from V and 8 bases from J; bases unmatched to any gene: 17. This CDR3 contains 16 residues.

As concerns this clone: Since the CDR3 does not end with the conserved phenylalanine or tryptophan, this likely comes from a read error. It is unclear where the CDR3 begins or ends on the DNA, so no DNA is shown, and the CDR3 is as TCRdb lists it. The chain uses TRBV10-2 and TRBJ1-1. The CDR3 sequence runs 17 residues, both termini included. Germline values: CDR1 WSHSY, CDR2 SAAADI. CDR3 loop: CASSESFSGNFGTEALV.

The chain links TRBV2 to TRBJ1-2, with 7 bases that match TRBD1. Germline V gene sequence: CDR1 SNHLY, CDR2 FYNNEI. CDR3 length: 14 residues. Unmatched junction bases numbered 12, after V lost 6 bases and J lost 8 bases. For the CDR3, the DNA is TGTGCCAGCAGCCAAGGGGGCGGGGACGACGGCTACACCTTC. Translation: CASSQGGGDDGYTF.

On this clone: Other DNA variants within this sample encode the same CDR3. J is TRBJ2-3 and V is TRBV27; D gene uncertain. The V gene lost 0 bases and the J gene lost 4 bases, with 5 bases spanning the gap. The CDR3 has 13 amino acids. Per the germline V gene, CDR1 is MNHEY and CDR2 is SMNVEV (reference sequence). In nucleotides, the CDR3 is TGTGCCAGCAGTTTATCGCGGCCAGATACGCAGTATTTT. It yields the protein CASSLSRPDTQYF.

The chain is built from TRBV5-1 and TRBJ2-3; 7 nucleotides align to TRBD2. Germline CDR1 reads SGHRS; CDR2 reads YFSETQ. J gave up 4 bases and V 4 bases, and 3 bases lay outside the gene matches. This CDR3 has 13 amino acids. CDR3 amino acids: CASSRGRADTQYF. In nucleotides, the CDR3 is TGCGCCAGCAGCCGCGGGAGAGCAGATACGCAGTATTTT.

CDR3 sequence (DNA): TGTGCCAGCAGCCTAGCGGGACCAGAGACCCAGTACTTC. The encoded protein is CASSLAGPETQYF. The chain recombines TRBV2 with TRBJ2-5; 9 nucleotides align to TRBD2. Germline V gene data show CDR1 as SNHLY and CDR2 as FYNNEI. V lost 6 bases and J lost 4; bases outside the gene matches: 3. The CDR3 runs to 13 residues.

The chain carries TRBV7-9 and TRBJ1-5; D is undetermined. Germline V CDR1 and CDR2: SEHNR, FQNEAQ (reference sequence). The length of the CDR3 is 14 residues. V shed 5 bases and J shed 5 bases, with 13 bases lying between them. CDR3 coding DNA: TGTGCCAGCAGCCCCGCGGGTCTCGATCAGCCCCAGCATTTT. Translating gives CASSPAGLDQPQHF. The whole variable domain, filled in from reference TRBV7-9 and TRBJ1-5, reads DTGVSQNPRHKITKRGQNVTFRCDPISEHNRLYWYRQTLGQGPEFLTYFQNEAQLEKSRLLSDRFSAERPKGSFSTLEIQRTEQGDSAMYLCASSPAGLDQPQHFGDGTRLSIL.

The chain links TRBV27 to TRBJ1-1, with 8 bases lining up with TRBD1. V was pared by 5 bases and J by 5 bases, with 16 bases of the junction left unmatched. The CDR3 contains 17 residues. Germline V gene sequence: CDR1 MNHEY, CDR2 SMNVEV (reference sequence). CDR3 DNA sequence: TGTGCCAGCAGTGCGACAGGGGAGGATGTTCGCGGAACTGAAGCTTTCTTT. As protein: CASSATGEDVRGTEAFF.

The CDR3, as DNA: TGTGCCAGCAGTGTGAACTGGTCCACTGGGGCCAACGTCCTGACTTTC. Its translation: CASSVNWSTGANVLTF. The chain recombines TRBV2 with TRBJ2-6; D is undetermined. The CDR3 is 16 residues long. V lost 4 bases to trimming and J lost 2 bases, with 12 bases between them. Germline V gene data show CDR1 as SNHLY and CDR2 as FYNNEI. Variable domain in full (rest from reference TRBV2 and TRBJ2-6): EPEVTQTPSHQVTQMGQEVILRCVPISNHLYFYWYRQILGQKVEFLVSFYNNEISEKSEIFDDQFSVERPDGSNFTLKIRSTKLEDSAMYFCASSVNWSTGANVLTFGAGSRLTVL.